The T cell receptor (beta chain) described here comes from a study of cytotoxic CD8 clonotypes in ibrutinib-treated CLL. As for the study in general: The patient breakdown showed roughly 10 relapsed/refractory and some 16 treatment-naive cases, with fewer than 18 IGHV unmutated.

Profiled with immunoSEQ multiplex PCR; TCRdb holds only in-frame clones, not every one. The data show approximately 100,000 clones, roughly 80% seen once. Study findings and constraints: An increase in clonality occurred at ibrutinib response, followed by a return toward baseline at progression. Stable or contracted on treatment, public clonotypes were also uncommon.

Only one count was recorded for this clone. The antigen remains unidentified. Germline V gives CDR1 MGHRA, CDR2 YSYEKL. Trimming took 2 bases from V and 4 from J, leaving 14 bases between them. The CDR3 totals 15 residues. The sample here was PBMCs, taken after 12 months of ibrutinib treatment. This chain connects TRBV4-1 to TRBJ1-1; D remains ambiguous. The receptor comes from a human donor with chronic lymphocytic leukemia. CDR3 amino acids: CASSQPLGRITEAFF. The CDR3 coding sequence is TGCGCCAGCAGCCAACCTTTAGGTCGGATCACTGAAGCTTTCTTT.